This T cell receptor (beta chain) originates from a study of blood T cell repertoires in COVID-19. For the study at large: PBMCs, B-cell-depleted T cells, or T cells provided the cDNA or gDNA that made up the material.

This CDR3 has 15 residues. The trim removed 1 base at V and 5 bases at J, leaving 5 bases unmatched. Germline-derived CDR1 and CDR2 are MNHEY and SVGEGT. The authors' processing: Amplification of reference gene primers was used by the study to estimate nucleated cell counts. TCRdb's copy holds only in-frame clones and misses some; the assay was immunoSEQ multiplex PCR. The V and J calls and clone size were taken over from that table, and D and trimming were inferred from the DNA. This sample carries 120,000 or so clones, around 80% of them seen once, and the ten largest clones take roughly 5.6%. The sequenced sample consisted of peripheral blood. The source is a man in his 70s with acute or convalescent COVID-19. J is TRBJ2-1 and V is TRBV6-2 or TRBV6-3; 7 bases map to TRBD1. CDR3 nucleotide sequence: TGTGCCAGCAGTTACTGGCAGGGGGAACACAATGAGCAGTTCTTC. It translates to CASSYWQGEHNEQFF.